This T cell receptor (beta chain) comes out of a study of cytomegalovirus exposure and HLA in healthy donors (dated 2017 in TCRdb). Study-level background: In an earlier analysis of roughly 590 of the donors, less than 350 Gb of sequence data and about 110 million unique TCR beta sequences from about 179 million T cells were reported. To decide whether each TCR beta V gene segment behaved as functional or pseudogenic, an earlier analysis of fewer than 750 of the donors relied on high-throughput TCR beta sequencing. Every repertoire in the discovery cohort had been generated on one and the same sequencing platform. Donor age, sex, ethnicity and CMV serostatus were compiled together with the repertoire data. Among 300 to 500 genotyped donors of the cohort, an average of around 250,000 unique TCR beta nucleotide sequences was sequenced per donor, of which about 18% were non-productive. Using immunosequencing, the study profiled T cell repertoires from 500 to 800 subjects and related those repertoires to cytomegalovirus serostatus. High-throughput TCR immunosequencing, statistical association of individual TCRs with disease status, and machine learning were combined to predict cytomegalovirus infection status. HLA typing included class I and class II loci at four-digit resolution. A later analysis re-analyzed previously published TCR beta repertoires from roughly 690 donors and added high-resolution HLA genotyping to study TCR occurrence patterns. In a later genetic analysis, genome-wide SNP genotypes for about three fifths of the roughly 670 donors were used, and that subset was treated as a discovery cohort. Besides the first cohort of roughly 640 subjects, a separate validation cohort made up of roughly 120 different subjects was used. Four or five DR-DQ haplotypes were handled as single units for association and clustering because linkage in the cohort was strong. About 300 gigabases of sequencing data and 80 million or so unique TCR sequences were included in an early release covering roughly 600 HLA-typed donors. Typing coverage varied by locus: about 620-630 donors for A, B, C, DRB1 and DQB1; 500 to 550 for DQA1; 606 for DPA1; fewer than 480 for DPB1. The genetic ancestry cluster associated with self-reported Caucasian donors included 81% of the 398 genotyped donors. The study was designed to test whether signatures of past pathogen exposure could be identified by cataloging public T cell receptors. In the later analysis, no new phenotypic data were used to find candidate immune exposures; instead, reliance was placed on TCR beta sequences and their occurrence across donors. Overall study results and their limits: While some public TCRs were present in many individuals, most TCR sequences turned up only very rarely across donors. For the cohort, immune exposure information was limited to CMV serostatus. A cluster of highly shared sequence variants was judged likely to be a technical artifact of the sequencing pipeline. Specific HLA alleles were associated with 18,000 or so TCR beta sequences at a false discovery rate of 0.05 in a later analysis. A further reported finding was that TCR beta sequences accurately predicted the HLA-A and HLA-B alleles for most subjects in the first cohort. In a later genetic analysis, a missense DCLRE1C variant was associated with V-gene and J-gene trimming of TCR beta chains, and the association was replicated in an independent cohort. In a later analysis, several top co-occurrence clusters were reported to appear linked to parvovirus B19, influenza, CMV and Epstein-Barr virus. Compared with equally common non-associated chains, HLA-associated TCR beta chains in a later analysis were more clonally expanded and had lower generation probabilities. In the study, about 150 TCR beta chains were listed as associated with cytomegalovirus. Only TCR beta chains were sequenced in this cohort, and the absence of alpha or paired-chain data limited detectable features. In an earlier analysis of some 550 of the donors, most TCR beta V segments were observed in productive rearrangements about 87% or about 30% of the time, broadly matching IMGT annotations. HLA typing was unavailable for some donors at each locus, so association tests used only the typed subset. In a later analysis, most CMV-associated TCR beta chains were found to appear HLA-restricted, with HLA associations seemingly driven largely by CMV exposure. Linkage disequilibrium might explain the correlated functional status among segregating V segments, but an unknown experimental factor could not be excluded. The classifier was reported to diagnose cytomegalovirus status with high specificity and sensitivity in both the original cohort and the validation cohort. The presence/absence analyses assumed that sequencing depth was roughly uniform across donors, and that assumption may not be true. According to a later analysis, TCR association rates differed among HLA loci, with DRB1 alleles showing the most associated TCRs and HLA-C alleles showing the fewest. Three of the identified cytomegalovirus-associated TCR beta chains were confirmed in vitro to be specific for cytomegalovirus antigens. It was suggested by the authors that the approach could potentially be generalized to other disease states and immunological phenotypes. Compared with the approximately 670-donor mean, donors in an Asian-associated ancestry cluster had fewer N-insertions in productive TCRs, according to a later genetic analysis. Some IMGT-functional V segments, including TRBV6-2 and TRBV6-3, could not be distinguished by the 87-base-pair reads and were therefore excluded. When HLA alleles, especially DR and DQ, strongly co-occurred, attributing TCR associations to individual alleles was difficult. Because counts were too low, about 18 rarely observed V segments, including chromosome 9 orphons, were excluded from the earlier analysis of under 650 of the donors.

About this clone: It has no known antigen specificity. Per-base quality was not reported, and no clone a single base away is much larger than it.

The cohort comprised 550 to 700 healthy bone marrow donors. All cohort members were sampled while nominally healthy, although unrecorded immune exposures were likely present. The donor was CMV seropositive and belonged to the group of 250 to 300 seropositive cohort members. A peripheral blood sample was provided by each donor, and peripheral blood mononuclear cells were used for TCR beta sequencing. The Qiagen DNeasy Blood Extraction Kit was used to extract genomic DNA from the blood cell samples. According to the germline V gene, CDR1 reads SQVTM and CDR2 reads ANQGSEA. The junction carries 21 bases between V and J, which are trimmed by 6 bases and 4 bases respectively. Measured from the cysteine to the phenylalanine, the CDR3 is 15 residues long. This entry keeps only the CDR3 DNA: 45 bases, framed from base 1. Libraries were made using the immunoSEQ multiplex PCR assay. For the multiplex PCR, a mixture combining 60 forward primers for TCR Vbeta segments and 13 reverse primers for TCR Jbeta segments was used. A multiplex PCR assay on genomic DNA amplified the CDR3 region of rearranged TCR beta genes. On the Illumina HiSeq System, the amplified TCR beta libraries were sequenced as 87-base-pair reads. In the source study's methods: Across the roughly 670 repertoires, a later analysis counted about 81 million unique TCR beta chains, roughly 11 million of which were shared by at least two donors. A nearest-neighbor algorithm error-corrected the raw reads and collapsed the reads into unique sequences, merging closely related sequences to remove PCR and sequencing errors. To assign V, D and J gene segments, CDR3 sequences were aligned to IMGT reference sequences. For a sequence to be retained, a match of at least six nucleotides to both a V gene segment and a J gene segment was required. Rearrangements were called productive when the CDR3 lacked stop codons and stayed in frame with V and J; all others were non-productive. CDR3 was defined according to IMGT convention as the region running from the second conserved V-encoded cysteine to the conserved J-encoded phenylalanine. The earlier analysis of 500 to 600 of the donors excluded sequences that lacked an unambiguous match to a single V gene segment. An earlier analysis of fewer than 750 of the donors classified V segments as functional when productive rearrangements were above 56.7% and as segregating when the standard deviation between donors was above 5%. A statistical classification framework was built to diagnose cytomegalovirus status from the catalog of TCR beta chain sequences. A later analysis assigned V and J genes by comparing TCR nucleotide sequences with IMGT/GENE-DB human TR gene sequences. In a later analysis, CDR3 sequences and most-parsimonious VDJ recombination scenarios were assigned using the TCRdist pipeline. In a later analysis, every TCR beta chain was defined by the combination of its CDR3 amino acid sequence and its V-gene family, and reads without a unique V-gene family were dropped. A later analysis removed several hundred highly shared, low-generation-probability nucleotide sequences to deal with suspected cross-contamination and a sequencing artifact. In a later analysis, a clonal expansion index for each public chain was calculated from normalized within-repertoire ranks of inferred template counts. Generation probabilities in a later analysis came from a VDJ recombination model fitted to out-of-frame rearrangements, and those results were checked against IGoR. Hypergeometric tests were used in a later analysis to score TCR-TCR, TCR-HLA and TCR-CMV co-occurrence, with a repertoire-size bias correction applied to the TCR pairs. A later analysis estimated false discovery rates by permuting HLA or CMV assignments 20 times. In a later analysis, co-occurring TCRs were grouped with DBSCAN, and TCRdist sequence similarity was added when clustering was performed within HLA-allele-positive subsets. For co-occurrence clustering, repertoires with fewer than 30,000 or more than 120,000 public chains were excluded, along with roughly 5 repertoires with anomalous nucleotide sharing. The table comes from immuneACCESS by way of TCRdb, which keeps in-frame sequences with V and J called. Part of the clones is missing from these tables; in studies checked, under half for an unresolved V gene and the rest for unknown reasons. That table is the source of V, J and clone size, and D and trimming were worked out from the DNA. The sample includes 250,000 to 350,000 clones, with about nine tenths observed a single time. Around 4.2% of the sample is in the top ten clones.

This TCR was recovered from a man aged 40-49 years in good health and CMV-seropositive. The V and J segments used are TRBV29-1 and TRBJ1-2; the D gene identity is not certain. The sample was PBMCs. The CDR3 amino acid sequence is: CSVAGGDDHPYGYTF. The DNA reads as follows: TGCAGCGTCGCCGGAGGAGACGATCACCCCTATGGCTACACCTTC.